This is a list of T cell receptor beta chains from one sample in a study of patients and donors after allogeneic stem cell transplantation. TCRdb re-analysed the RT-PCR reads in MiXCR, keeping a single row per CDR3 protein. The sample has roughly 200,000 distinct CDR3 sequences; around two fifths are singletons. Material: blood, either unsorted or a sorted T cell fraction (not recorded which). All receptors come from a human donor who was either an allogeneic HSCT recipient or a stem cell or donor lymphocyte infusion donor (not recorded which). It is not recorded whose cells these are; they may come from a transplant donor. Both conserved end residues are part of each CDR3. The D gene is left open where the match is weak. Clone sizes are given selectively: once, few, many, or a class where the clone is expanded.

j_call d_call v_call clone_size cdr3_nt cdr3_aa
TRBJ1-1 - TRBV5-6 few TGTGCCAGCAGCGAAGCGGGGCCGAGGATTGAAGCTTTCTTT CASSEAGPRIEAFF
TRBJ2-3 TRBD2 TRBV7-9 few TGTGCCAGCAGCTCCATCACTAGCGGGAGGACAGATACGCAGTATTTT CASSSITSGRTDTQYF
TRBJ2-7 TRBD1 TRBV27 few TGTGCCAGCAGTTCCGGGACAGGGATTTCCTACGAGCAGTACTTC CASSSGTGISYEQYF
TRBJ2-5 TRBD2 TRBV4-3 - TGCGCCAGCAGCCAGAGCTCTAGCGGGAAAGAGACCCAGTACTTC CASSQSSSGKETQYF
TRBJ2-7 TRBD1 TRBV27 - TGTGCCAGCAGTTTATCACGGACAGGGGGTCCCCTGGCCTACGAGCAGTACTTC CASSLSRTGGPLAYEQYF
TRBJ2-7 TRBD2 TRBV12-3/TRBV12-4 few TGTGCCAGCAGGGGGACTAGCGGGATTGACGAGCAGTACTTC CASRGTSGIDEQYF
TRBJ2-1 TRBD2 TRBV7-9 - TGTGCCAGCAGCCCTGGACTAGCGGGCTCCTACAATGAGCAGTTCTTC CASSPGLAGSYNEQFF
TRBJ2-7 - TRBV27 - TGTGCCAGCAGTTTATGGGGCAAGGTCTACGAGCAGTACTTC CASSLWGKVYEQYF
TRBJ1-2 - TRBV15 - TGTGCCACCAGCAGAGATCCCGCAGGGCGAATCAATGGCTACACCTTC CATSRDPAGRINGYTF
TRBJ1-2 - TRBV7-2 - TGTGCCAGCAGCCCCAGGCCGTTGTCCTATGGCTACACCTTC CASSPRPLSYGYTF
TRBJ2-7 - TRBV18 few TGTGCCAGCTCACCATTAACAGGACCCGAGAACGAGCAGTACTTC CASSPLTGPENEQYF
TRBJ1-1 - TRBV7-9 - TGTGCCAGCAGCTTGATGGAGGCGGGGCAGCCTGAAGCTTTCTTT CASSLMEAGQPEAFF
TRBJ2-7 TRBD1 TRBV29-1 - TGCAGCGTTGTTCGGGACAGGGCTAGGTACGAGCAGTACTTC CSVVRDRARYEQYF
TRBJ1-3 TRBD1 TRBV12-3/TRBV12-4 - TGTGCCAGCAGAAAAGGGGGCACTGGAAACACCATATATTTT CASRKGGTGNTIYF
TRBJ2-5 - TRBV21-1 - TGTGCCAGCAGCAAACCCCGCCGTCGGGGGCGTTCGGAGACCCAGTACTTC CASSKPRRRGRSETQYF
TRBJ2-7 - TRBV5-1 - TGCGCCAGCATCATGGAGGGGGAGCAGTACTTC CASIMEGEQYF
TRBJ1-1 - TRBV7-8 few TGTGCCAGCAGAGTAAAAGGGGCTGGGACTGAAGCTTTCTTT CASRVKGAGTEAFF
TRBJ1-1 - TRBV6-1 - TGTGCCAGCAGTGCCACCTCGGGGGCGAGCACTGAAGCTTTCTTT CASSATSGASTEAFF
TRBJ1-1 - TRBV13 - TGTGCCAGCAGTATCGTTACAGGGAGAACTGAAGCTTTCTTT CASSIVTGRTEAFF
TRBJ2-1 TRBD1 TRBV18 - TGTGCCAGCTCGCCGGGTCAGGGGGCCGGTGAGCAGTTCTTC CASSPGQGAGEQFF
TRBJ2-2 TRBD2 TRBV27 few TGTGCCAGCAGTTTATGGCCCGGGGGGGGCGGAGGGGAGCTGTTTTTT CASSLWPGGGGGELFF
TRBJ1-2 - TRBV4-3 few TGCGCCAGCAGCCCCTGGACGGATAACTATGGCTACACCTTC CASSPWTDNYGYTF
TRBJ1-1 - TRBV6-2/TRBV6-3 - TGTGCCAGCAGAGGAGAATCGTCTGAAGCTTTCTTT CASRGESSEAFF
TRBJ2-7 - TRBV3-1 - TGTGCCAGCAGCCAAATGGCGGCCTACGAGCAGTACTTC CASSQMAAYEQYF
TRBJ2-1 - TRBV5-1 - TGCGCCAGCAGCTTAGGGACTGGGTACATTGAGCAGTTCTTC CASSLGTGYIEQFF
TRBJ1-6 TRBD1 TRBV6-1 - TGTGCCAGCAGTGAAGCCGTCACAGGGGATCGCGTTCTCAATTCACCCCTCCACTTT CASSEAVTGDRVLNSPLHF
TRBJ2-3 TRBD2 TRBV4-3 - TGCGCCAGCAGCCAAGAGGGGTTCACTAGCGGGAGACCAGATACGCAGTATTTT CASSQEGFTSGRPDTQYF
TRBJ1-2 TRBD1 TRBV12-3/TRBV12-4 few TGTGCCAGCAGTTTCTGGGGACAGGGAGACGGCTACACCTTC CASSFWGQGDGYTF
TRBJ1-6 - TRBV7-2 few TGTGCCAGCAGCTTACCCGGCAGGGGTGGGTTAGTGAATTCACCCCTCCACTTT CASSLPGRGGLVNSPLHF